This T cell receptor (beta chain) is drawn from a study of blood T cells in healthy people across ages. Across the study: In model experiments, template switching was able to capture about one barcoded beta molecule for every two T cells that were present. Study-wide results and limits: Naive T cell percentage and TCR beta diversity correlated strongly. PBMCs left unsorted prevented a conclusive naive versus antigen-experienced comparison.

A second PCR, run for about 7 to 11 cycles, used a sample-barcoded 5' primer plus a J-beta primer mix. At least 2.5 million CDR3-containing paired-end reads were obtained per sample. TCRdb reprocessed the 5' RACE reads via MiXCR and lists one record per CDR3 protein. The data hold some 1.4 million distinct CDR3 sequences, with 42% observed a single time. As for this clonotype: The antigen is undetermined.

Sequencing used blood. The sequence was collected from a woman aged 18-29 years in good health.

For the CDR3, the DNA is TGTGCCAGCAGTGAAGCCCTAGCGGGAGTATGGGAGACCCAGTACTTC. Translated, it gives CASSEALAGVWETQYF. J is TRBJ2-5 and V is TRBV6-1, with 10 positions matching TRBD2. Germline trimming cut 0 bases from V and 5 bases from J; bases unmatched to any gene: 6. Germline CDR1 is MNHNS and CDR2 is SASEGT. This CDR3 has 16 amino acids.